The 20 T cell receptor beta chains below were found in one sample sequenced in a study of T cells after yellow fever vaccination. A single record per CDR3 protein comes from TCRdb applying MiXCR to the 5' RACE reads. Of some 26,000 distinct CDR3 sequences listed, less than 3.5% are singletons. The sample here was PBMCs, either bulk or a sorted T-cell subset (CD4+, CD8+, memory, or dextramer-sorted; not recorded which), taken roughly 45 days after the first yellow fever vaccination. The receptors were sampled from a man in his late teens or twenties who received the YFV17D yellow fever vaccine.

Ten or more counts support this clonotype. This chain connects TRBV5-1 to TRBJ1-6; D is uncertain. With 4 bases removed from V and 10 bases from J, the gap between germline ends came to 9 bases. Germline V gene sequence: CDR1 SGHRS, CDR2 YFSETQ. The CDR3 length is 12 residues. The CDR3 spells CASSLSGSPLHF. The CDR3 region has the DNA TGCGCCAGCAGCCTGAGCGGCTCACCCCTCCACTTT.

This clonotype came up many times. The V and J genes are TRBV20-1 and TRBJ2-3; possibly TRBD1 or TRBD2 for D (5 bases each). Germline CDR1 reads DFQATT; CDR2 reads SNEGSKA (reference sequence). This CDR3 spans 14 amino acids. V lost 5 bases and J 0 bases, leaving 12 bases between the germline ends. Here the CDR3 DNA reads TGCAGTGCTCCTAACCGGGACAGCACAGATACGCAGTATTTT. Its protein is CSAPNRDSTDTQYF.

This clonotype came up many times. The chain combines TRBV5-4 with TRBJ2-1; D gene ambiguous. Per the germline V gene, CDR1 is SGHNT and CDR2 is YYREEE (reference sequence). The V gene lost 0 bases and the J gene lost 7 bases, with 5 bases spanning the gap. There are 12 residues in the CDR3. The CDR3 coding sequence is TGTGCCAGCAGCTTGGTGGCGAATGAGCAGTTCTTC. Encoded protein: CASSLVANEQFF.

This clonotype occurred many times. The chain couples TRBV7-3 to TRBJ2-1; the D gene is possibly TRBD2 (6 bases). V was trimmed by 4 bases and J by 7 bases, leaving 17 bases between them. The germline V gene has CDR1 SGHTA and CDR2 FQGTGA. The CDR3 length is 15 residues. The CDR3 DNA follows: TGTGCCAGCAGCTCCAAACCGGGACTCCCGAATGAGCAGTTCTTC. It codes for CASSSKPGLPNEQFF. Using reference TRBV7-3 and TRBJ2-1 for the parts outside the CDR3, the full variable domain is GAGVSQTPSNKVTEKGKYVELRCDPISGHTALYWYRQSLGQGPEFLIYFQGTGAADDSGLPNDRFFAVRPEGSVSTLKIQRTERGDSAVYLCASSSKPGLPNEQFFGPGTRLTVL.

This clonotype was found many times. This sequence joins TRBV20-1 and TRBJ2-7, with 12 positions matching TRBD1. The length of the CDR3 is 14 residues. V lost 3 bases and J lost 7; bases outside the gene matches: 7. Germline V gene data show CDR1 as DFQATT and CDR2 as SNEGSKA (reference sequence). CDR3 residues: CSASAGQGAGEQYF. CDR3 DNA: TGCAGTGCTAGCGCGGGACAGGGGGCGGGGGAGCAGTACTTC.

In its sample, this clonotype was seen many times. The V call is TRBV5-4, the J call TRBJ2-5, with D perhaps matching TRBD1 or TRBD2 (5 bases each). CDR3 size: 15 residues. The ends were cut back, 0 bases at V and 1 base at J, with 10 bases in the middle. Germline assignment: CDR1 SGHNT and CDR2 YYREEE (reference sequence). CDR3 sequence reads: CASSLGGTGQETQYF. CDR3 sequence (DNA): TGTGCCAGCAGCTTGGGGGGGACGGGCCAAGAGACCCAGTACTTC.

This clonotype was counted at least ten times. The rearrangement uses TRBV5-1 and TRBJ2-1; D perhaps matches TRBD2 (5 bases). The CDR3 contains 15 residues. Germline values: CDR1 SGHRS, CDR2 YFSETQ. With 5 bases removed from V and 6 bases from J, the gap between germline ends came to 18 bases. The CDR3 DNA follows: TGCGCCAGCAGTCGTGAACGGGGAGATATCAATGAGCAGTTCTTC. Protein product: CASSRERGDINEQFF.

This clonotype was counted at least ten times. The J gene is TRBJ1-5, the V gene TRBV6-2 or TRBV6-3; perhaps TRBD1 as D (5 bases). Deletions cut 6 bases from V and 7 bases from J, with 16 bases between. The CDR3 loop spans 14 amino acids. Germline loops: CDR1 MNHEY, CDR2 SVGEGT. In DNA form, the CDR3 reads TGTGCCAGCAGCTCTATCAGGGTGCAGCAGCCCCAGCATTTT. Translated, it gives CASSSIRVQQPQHF.

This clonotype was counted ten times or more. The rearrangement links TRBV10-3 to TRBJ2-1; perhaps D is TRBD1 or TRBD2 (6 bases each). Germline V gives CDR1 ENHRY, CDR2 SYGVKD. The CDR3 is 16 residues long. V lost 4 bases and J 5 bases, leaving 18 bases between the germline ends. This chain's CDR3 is CAISGGIGGYNNEQFF. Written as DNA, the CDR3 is TGTGCCATCAGTGGGGGAATCGGGGGCTACAACAATGAGCAGTTCTTC.

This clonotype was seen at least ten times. This CDR3 reads CATSKDLPYTEAFF. The CDR3 DNA is TGTGCCACCAGCAAAGACTTGCCGTACACTGAAGCTTTCTTT. The V gene is TRBV24-1, the J gene TRBJ1-1; no clear D. The CDR3 covers 14 residues. Germline lookup yields CDR1 KGHDR and CDR2 SFDVKD. Trimming shortened V by 7 bases and J by 3 bases, and 14 bases separated the two germline ends.

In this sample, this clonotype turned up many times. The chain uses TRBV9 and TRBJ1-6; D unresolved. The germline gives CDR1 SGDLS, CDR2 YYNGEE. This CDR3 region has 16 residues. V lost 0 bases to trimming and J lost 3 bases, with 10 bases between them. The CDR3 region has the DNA TGTGCCAGCAGCGTAGGAGGAGTCAGCTATAATTCACCCCTCCACTTT. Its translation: CASSVGGVSYNSPLHF. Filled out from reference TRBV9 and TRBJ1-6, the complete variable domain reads DSGVTQTPKHLITATGQRVTLRCSPRSGDLSVYWYQQSLDQGLQFLIQYYNGEERAKGNILERFSAQQFPDLHSELNLSSLELGDSALYFCASSVGGVSYNSPLHFGNGTRLTVT.

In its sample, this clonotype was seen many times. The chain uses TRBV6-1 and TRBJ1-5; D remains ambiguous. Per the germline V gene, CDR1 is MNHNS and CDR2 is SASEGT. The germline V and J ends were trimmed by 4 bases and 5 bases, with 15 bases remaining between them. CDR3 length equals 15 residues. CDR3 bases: TGTGCCAGCAGTGTTGGTAGGTTCGGGGATCAGCCCCAGCATTTT. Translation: CASSVGRFGDQPQHF.

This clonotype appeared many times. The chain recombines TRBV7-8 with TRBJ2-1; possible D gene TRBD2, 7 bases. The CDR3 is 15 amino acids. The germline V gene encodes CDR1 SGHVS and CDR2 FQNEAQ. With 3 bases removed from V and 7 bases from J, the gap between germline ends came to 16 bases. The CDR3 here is CASSFGGGPWNEQFF. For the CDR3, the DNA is TGTGCCAGCAGCTTTGGGGGGGGGCCCTGGAATGAGCAGTTCTTC.

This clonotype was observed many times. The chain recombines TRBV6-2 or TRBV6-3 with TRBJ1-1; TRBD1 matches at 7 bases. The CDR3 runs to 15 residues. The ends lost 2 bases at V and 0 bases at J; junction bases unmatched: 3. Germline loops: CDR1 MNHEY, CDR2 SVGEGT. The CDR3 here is CASSYRDSLNTEAFF. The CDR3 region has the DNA TGTGCCAGCAGTTACCGGGACAGCTTGAACACTGAAGCTTTCTTT.

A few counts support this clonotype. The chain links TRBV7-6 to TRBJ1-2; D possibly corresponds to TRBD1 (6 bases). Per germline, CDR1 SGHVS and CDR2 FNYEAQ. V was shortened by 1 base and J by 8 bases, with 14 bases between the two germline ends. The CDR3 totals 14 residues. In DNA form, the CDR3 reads TGTGCCAGCAGCTTAGACGCGGGGGGCGGCGGCTACACCTTC. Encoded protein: CASSLDAGGGGYTF.

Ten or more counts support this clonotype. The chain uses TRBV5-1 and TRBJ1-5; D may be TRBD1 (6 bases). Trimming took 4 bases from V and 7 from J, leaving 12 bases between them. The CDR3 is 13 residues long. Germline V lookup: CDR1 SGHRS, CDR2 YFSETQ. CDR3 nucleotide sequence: TGCGCCAGCAGCGCCTCAGGGGAACAGCCCCAGCATTTT. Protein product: CASSASGEQPQHF.

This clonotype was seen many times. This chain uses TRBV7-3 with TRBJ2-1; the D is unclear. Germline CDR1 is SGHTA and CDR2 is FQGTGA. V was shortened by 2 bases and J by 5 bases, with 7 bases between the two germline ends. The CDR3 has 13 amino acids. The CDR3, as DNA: TGTGCCAGCAGCTTAGACCCGAACAATGAGCAGTTCTTC. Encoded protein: CASSLDPNNEQFF.

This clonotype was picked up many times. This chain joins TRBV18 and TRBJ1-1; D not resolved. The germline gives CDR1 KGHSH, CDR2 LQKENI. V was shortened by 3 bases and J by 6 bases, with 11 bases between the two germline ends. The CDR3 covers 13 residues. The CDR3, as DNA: TGTGCCAGCTCACCCTACGACACCCCTGAAGCTTTCTTT. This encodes CASSPYDTPEAFF.

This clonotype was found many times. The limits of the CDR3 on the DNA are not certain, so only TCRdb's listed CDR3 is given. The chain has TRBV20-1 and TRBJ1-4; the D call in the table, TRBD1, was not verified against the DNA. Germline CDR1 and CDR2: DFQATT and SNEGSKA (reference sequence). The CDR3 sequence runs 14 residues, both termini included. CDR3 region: CSVGGPTNEKLFFF.

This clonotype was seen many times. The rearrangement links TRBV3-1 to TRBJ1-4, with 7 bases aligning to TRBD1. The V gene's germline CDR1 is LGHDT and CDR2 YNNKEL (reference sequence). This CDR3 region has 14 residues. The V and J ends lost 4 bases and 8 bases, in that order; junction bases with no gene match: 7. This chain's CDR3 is CASSRAGTAEKLFF. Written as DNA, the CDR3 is TGTGCCAGCAGCCGCGCCGGGACAGCGGAAAAACTGTTTTTT. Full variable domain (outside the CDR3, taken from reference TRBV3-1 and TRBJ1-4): DTAVSQTPKYLVTQMGNDKSIKCEQNLGHDTMYWYKQDSKKFLKIMFSYNNKELIINETVPNRFSPKSPDKAHLNLHINSLELGDSAVYFCASSRAGTAEKLFFGSGTQLSVL.